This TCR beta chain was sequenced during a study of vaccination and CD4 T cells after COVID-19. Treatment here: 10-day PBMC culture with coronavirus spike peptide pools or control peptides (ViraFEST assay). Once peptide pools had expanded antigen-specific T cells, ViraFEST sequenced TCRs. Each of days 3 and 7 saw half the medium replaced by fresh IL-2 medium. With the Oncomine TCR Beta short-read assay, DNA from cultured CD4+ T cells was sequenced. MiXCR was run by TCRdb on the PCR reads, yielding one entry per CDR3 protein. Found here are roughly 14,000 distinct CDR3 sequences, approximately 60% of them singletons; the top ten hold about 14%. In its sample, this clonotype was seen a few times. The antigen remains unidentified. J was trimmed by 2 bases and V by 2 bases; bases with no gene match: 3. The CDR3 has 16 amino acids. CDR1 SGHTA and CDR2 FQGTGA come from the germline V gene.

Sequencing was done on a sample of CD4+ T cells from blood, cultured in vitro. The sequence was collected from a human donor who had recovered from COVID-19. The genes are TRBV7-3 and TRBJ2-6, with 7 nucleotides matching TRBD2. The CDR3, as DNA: TGTGCCAGCAGCTTATCGGCGGGAGCTGGGGCCAACGTCCTGACTTTC. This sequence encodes CASSLSAGAGANVLTF.